This TCR beta chain was found in a study of response to subunit inactivated influenza vaccine. TCRdb used MiXCR to reprocess the RT-PCR reads, holding one entry per CDR3 protein. Counted here are about 160,000 distinct CDR3 sequences, roughly 11% occurring once; the ten biggest clones make up around 12%. V dropped 2 bases and J dropped 10 bases, with 15 bases sitting between them. This CDR3 spans 13 amino acids. The germline gives CDR1 SGHTA, CDR2 FQGNSA. By its share, this clonotype is medium-sized. The antigen is unknown. Study-wide results and limits: The authors proposed limited new T cell recruitment per seasonal influenza vaccination.

J is TRBJ2-7 and V is TRBV7-2; the D gene is possibly TRBD1 (6 bases). This sample comprised non-naive T cells sorted from PBMCs, obtained more than 35 days after vaccination. This clonotype originated in a man aged 45 to 65 who received an inactivated influenza vaccine. The CDR3 DNA follows: TGTGCCAGCAGCTTAACAGGGACCCAAGATCAGTACTTC. It encodes CASSLTGTQDQYF.